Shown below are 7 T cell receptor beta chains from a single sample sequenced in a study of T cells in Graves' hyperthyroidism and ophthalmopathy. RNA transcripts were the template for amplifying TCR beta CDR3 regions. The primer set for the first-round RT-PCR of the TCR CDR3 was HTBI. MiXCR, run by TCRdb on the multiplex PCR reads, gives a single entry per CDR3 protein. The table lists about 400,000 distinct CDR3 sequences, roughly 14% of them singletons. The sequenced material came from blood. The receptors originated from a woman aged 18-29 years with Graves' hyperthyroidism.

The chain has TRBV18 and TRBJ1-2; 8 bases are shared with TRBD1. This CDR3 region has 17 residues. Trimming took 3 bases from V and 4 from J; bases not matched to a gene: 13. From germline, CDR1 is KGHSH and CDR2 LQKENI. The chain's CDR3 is CASSPAIQGARVYGYTF. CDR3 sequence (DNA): TGTGCCAGCTCACCGGCCATCCAGGGGGCGCGAGTCTATGGCTACACCTTC.

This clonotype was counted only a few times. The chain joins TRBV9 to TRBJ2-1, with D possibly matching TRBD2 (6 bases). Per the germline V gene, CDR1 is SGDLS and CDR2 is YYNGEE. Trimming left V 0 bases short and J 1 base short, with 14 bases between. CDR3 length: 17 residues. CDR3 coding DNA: TGTGCCAGCAGCGTAGGGGGTCGGGGGAGGTCCTACAATGAGCAGTTCTTC. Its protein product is CASSVGGRGRSYNEQFF.

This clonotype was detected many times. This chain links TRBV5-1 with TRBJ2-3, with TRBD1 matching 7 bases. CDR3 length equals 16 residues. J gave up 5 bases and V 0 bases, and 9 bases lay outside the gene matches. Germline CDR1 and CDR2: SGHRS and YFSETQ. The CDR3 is CASSLADRIGGDTQYF. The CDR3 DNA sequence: TGCGCCAGCAGCTTGGCGGACAGGATAGGTGGAGATACGCAGTATTTT.

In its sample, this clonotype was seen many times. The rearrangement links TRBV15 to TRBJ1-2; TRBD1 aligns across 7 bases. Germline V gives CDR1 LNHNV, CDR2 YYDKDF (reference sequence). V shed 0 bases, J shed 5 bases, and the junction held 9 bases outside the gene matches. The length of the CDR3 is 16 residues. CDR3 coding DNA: TGTGCCACCAGCAGAGAGCTGGCGACAGGGAGATATGGCTACACCTTC. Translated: CATSRELATGRYGYTF.

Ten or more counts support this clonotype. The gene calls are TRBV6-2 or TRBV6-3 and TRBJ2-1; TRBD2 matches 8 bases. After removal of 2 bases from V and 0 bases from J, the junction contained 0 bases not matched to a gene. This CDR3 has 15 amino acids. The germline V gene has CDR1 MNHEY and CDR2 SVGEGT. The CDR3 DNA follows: TGTGCCAGCAGTTACACTAGCGGCTCCTACAATGAGCAGTTCTTC. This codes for CASSYTSGSYNEQFF.

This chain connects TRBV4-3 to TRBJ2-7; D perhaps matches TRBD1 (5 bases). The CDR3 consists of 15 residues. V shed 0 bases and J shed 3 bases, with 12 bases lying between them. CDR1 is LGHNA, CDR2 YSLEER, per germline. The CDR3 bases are TGCGCCAGCAGCCAAGACCGGAGCGACAGCTACGAGCAGTACTTC. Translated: CASSQDRSDSYEQYF.

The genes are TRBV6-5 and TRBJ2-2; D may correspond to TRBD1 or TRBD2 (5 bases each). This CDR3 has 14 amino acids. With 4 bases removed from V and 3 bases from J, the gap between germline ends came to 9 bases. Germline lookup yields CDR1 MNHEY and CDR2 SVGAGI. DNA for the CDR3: TGTGCCAGCAGTTTGGGGACCTACACCGGGGAGCTGTTTTTT. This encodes CASSLGTYTGELFF.